This passage covers 22 T cell receptor beta chains from one sample sequenced in a study of T cell repertoires in cytomegalovirus infection. MiXCR was run by TCRdb on the reads, yielding one entry per CDR3 protein. The sample has approximately 910,000 distinct CDR3 sequences, approximately 33% seen once. Antigen specificity for these receptors is unknown. The sequences come from cultured CD8+ T cells from PBMCs, collected from culture after CMV antigen stimulation. These receptors originate from a human donor in good health (CMV status not recorded). Some clones in this sample may be carry-over from other donors' samples.

The count of this clonotype is one. The gene calls are TRBV7-9 and TRBJ2-3; D ambiguous. The CDR3 sequence is 15 residues long. V lost 5 bases and J 0 bases, leaving 12 bases between the germline ends. Germline CDR1 is SEHNR and CDR2 is FQNEAQ (reference sequence). The CDR3 protein is CASSPDWKSTDTQYF. Written as DNA, the CDR3 is TGTGCCAGCAGCCCCGACTGGAAAAGCACAGATACGCAGTATTTT.

The rearrangement links TRBV9 to TRBJ1-6, with TRBD1 matching 7 bases. CDR3 length: 17 residues. Germline V gene data show CDR1 as SGDLS and CDR2 as YYNGEE. Trimming took 0 bases from V and 5 from J; bases not matched to a gene: 8. The CDR3 is CASSVGGRGRDNSPLHF. CDR3 in DNA: TGTGCCAGCAGCGTAGGAGGGAGGGGGCGTGATAATTCACCCCTCCACTTT.

This clonotype was seen ten or more times. The chain carries TRBV7-6 and TRBJ2-6; D is uncertain. V was clipped by 2 bases and J by 0 bases, with 5 bases between them. Germline loops: CDR1 SGHVS, CDR2 FNYEAQ. The CDR3 has 15 amino acids. CDR3 amino acids: CASSLTSSGANVLTF. In DNA form, the CDR3 reads TGTGCCAGCAGCTTAACAAGCTCTGGGGCCAACGTCCTGACTTTC.

This clonotype came up many times. The chain couples TRBV7-6 to TRBJ1-2; 8 bases map to TRBD1. V was clipped by 5 bases and J by 4 bases; unmatched bases: 9. The CDR3 is 15 amino acids. Germline V gene lookup returns CDR1 SGHVS and CDR2 FNYEAQ. This CDR3 is CASSIRTGSPYGYTF. The DNA of the CDR3 is TGTGCCAGCAGCATCCGGACAGGGTCCCCCTATGGCTACACCTTC. Together with reference TRBV7-6 and TRBJ1-2, the CDR3 gives the full variable domain: GAGVSQSPRYKVTKRGQDVALRCDPISGHVSLYWYRQALGQGPEFLTYFNYEAQQDKSGLPNDRFSAERPEGSISTLTIQRTEQRDSAMYRCASSIRTGSPYGYTFGSGTRLTVV.

Notes on this clonotype: Compared with germline, one end of the junction differs, possibly owing to a read error. Here the CDR3 DNA reads TGTGCCATCAGCCAACGGCTCTATGGCTACACCTTC. Protein: CAISQRLYGYTF. The V call is TRBV7-2, the J call TRBJ1-2; D is undetermined. There are 12 residues in the CDR3. CDR1 is SGHTA, CDR2 FQGNSA, per germline.

This chain connects TRBV10-3 to TRBJ1-2; 7 bases map to TRBD1. This CDR3 spans 16 amino acids. Germline lookup yields CDR1 ENHRY and CDR2 SYGVKD. Unmatched junction bases numbered 11, after V lost 3 bases and J lost 4 bases. The CDR3 is CAISERTGDLGYGYTF. In DNA form, the CDR3 reads TGTGCCATCAGTGAACGGACAGGCGACCTCGGCTATGGCTACACCTTC.

This clonotype has more than one count but fewer than ten. With a much larger clone just one base away, this may be a read error. The chain carries TRBV7-6 and TRBJ2-4; 10 bases line up with TRBD1. The germline V gene has CDR1 SGHVS and CDR2 FNYEAQ. CDR3 length: 14 residues. The CDR3 DNA sequence: TGTGTCAGCAGCTTAGGACAGGGGGAAAACATTCAGTACTTC. The encoded protein is CVSSLGQGENIQYF.

The chain combines TRBV6-1 with TRBJ1-2, with D possibly being TRBD1 (6 bases). Trimming removed 5 bases from V and 6 bases from J, with 16 bases in between. CDR1 MNHNS and CDR2 SASEGT come from the germline V gene. The length of the CDR3 is 14 residues. CDR3 amino acids: CASSSIIQGNGYTF. The CDR3 coding sequence is TGTGCCAGCAGTTCTATCATACAGGGAAATGGCTACACCTTC.

This clonotype was counted a few times. The chain uses TRBV19 and TRBJ1-1; possible D gene TRBD1, 5 bases. This CDR3 has 13 residues. V was shortened by 6 bases and J by 7 bases, with 15 bases between the two germline ends. CDR1 is LNHDA and CDR2 is SQIVND in the germline V gene (reference sequence). The CDR3 sequence is CASSPRAGIEAFF. The DNA of the CDR3 is TGTGCCAGTAGCCCCAGAGCAGGGATTGAAGCTTTCTTT.

This clonotype was picked up many times. The chain couples TRBV7-9 to TRBJ2-1; TRBD1 matches 9 bases. Trimming removed 6 bases from V and 4 bases from J; junction bases left unmatched: 10. The germline V gene has CDR1 SEHNR and CDR2 FQNEAQ (reference sequence). This CDR3 is 16 amino acids long. CDR3 nucleotides: TGTGCCAGCAGTCAAGGTTGGGACAGGGTTTACAATGAGCAGTTCTTC. Translating gives CASSQGWDRVYNEQFF.

V is TRBV7-9 and J is TRBJ2-2; no reliable D call. CDR3 size: 12 residues. Germline V gene sequence: CDR1 SEHNR, CDR2 FQNEAQ (reference sequence). V was clipped by 1 base and J by 10 bases, with 7 bases between them. This CDR3 reads CASSLGGSELFF. The CDR3 DNA is TGTGCCAGCAGCTTAGGAGGATCGGAGCTGTTTTTT.

This chain joins TRBV18 and TRBJ1-4, with 7 bases that match TRBD1. The V and J ends lost 3 bases and 8 bases, in that order; junction bases with no gene match: 15. CDR3 length equals 17 residues. CDR1 and CDR2 from the germline V gene are KGHSH and LQKENI. CDR3 nucleotides: TGTGCCAGCTCACCCGGTCCTATTACAGGGGACGAGGAAAAACTGTTTTTT. Amino acid sequence: CASSPGPITGDEEKLFF.

The V and J genes are TRBV15 and TRBJ2-5; TRBD1 might be the D (6 bases). The germline gives CDR1 LNHNV, CDR2 YYDKDF (reference sequence). CDR3 size: 14 residues. The V gene lost 6 bases and the J gene lost 0 bases, with 11 bases spanning the gap. Here the CDR3 reads CATRNRDNQETQYF. As DNA, the CDR3 is TGTGCCACCAGGAACCGGGACAACCAAGAGACCCAGTACTTC.

This clonotype has only a few counts. This sequence joins TRBV5-1 and TRBJ2-1, with 8 bases matching TRBD2. Trimming at V came to 4 bases and at J to 1 base, leaving 10 bases not matched to a gene. Germline CDR1 SGHRS, CDR2 YFSETQ. The CDR3 length is 17 residues. CDR3 bases: TGCGCCAGCAGCGGATTTAATGCGGGGGGTTCCTACAATGAGCAGTTCTTC. This translates into CASSGFNAGGSYNEQFF.

The rearrangement joins TRBV4-3 to TRBJ1-3, with 10 nucleotides matching TRBD1. V lost 0 bases, J lost 4 bases, and 6 bases stayed unmatched. The CDR3 has 17 amino acids. The germline gives CDR1 LGHNA, CDR2 YSLEER. DNA of the CDR3: TGCGCCAGCAGCCAAGATACAGGGACAGGGGAAGGAAACACCATATATTTT. Its translation: CASSQDTGTGEGNTIYF.

In this sample, this clonotype turned up a few times. The CDR3 nucleotides are TGTGCCAGCAGCCCCCCGGTAGGGAATACGCAGTATTTT. Amino acids: CASSPPVGNTQYF. The chain is built from TRBV7-9 and TRBJ2-3; D is ambiguous. There are 13 residues in the CDR3. Trimming stripped 5 bases from V and 7 bases from J, with 13 bases between. Germline lookup yields CDR1 SEHNR and CDR2 FQNEAQ (reference sequence).

This clonotype has just a few counts. V is TRBV4-3 and J is TRBJ1-1; D not certain. CDR3 length: 16 residues. The V end lost 0 bases, the J end lost 0 bases, and 11 bases lay between the germline ends. Germline V gives CDR1 LGHNA, CDR2 YSLEER. CDR3 region: CASSQDGRGVNTEAFF. CDR3 nucleotide sequence: TGCGCCAGCAGCCAAGACGGGCGGGGAGTGAACACTGAAGCTTTCTTT.

This sequence joins TRBV7-4 and TRBJ1-1; the D gene is possibly TRBD1 (5 bases). The germline gives CDR1 SGHVT, CDR2 SQSDAQ. Trimming cost V 5 bases and J 7 bases, with 23 bases left between them. This CDR3 has 16 amino acids. CDR3 sequence (DNA): TGTGCCAGCAGCGCAGCCGGGACCTGGGTCCTTATTGAAGCTTTCTTT. This gives the protein CASSAAGTWVLIEAFF. Together with reference TRBV7-4 and TRBJ1-1, the CDR3 gives the full variable domain: GAGVSQSPRYKVAKRGRDVALRCDSISGHVTLYWYRQTLGQGSEVLTYSQSDAQRDKSGRPSGRFSAERPERSVSTLKIQRTEQGDSAVYLCASSAAGTWVLIEAFFGQGTRLTVV.

This clonotype was detected only a few times. The chain links TRBV12-5 to TRBJ1-2, with D perhaps matching TRBD1 (6 bases). The CDR3 totals 14 residues. CDR1 LGHNT and CDR2 FRNRAP come from the germline V gene. Trimming took off 4 bases at V and 5 bases at J, with 14 bases between the two ends. The CDR3 DNA is TGTGCTAGTGGTTCCCCGGGACACGTATATGGCTACACCTTC. This encodes CASGSPGHVYGYTF.

The table lists this clonotype with many counts. This chain connects TRBV7-2 to TRBJ2-2, with D hard to call. V was cut by 7 bases and J by 1 base, with 7 bases left in between. Germline CDR1 is SGHTA and CDR2 is FQGNSA. CDR3 length: 13 amino acids. The chain's CDR3 is CASTYLNTGELFF. The CDR3 DNA reads TGTGCCAGCACCTACCTGAACACCGGGGAGCTGTTTTTT.

This clonotype appeared a few times. The chain uses TRBV7-4 and TRBJ2-5; D perhaps matches TRBD2 (5 bases). Germline assignment: CDR1 SGHVT and CDR2 SQSDAQ. This CDR3 is 16 amino acids long. Trimming took off 5 bases at V and 0 bases at J, with 16 bases between the two ends. The CDR3 DNA sequence: TGTGCCAGCAGCCAAGCGGTAGCGATGTACCAAGAGACCCAGTACTTC. It specifies CASSQAVAMYQETQYF.

The chain combines TRBV27 with TRBJ2-1; 9 bases line up with TRBD1. V was clipped by 6 bases and J by 3 bases; unmatched bases: 12. The CDR3 runs 17 residues. Germline V gene lookup returns CDR1 MNHEY and CDR2 SMNVEV (reference sequence). CDR3 region: CASSRLPGTGNYNEQFF. The CDR3 DNA sequence: TGTGCCAGCAGCCGACTGCCAGGGACAGGGAACTACAATGAGCAGTTCTTC.